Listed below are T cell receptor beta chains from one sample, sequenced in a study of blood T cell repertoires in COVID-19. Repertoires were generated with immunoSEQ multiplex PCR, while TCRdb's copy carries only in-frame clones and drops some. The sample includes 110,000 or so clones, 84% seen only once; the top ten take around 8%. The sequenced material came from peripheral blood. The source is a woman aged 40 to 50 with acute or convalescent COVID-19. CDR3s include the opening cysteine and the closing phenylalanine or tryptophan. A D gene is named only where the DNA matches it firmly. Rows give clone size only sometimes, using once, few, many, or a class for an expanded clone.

CASSPVPLAGSYTGELFF TGTGCCAGCAGCCCGGTCCCCCTAGCGGGGAGTTACACCGGGGAGCTGTTTTTT . TRBJ2-2 TRBV9 TRBD2
CASSGRRAGPDNEQFF TGTGCCAGCAGCGGACGAAGGGCAGGGCCGGACAATGAGCAGTTCTTC . TRBJ2-1 TRBV9 .
CAWSVLRTDFYRNTEAFF TGTGCCTGGAGTGTATTAAGGACGGACTTTTACCGAAACACTGAAGCTTTCTTT . TRBJ1-1 TRBV30 .
CASSLDTRGYGYTF TGCGCCAGCAGCTTGGACACCCGGGGATATGGCTACACCTTC . TRBJ1-2 TRBV5-1 .
CASSRMRLRGGVAIEQYF TGTGCCAGCAGCAGAATGAGGCTGAGGGGGGGGGTGGCGATCGAGCAGTACTTC . TRBJ2-7 TRBV27 .
CASSVAGRGTEAFF TGTGCCAGCAGTGTTGCGGGCCGGGGGACTGAAGCTTTCTTT . TRBJ1-1 TRBV2 .
CASRLTGLSYGYTF TGTGCCAGCAGACTGACAGGCCTCTCCTATGGCTACACCTTC . TRBJ1-2 TRBV6-5 .
CASSKRTGVNGGTDTQYF TGTGCCAGCAGCAAAAGGACAGGGGTTAATGGGGGAACAGATACGCAGTATTTT . TRBJ2-3 TRBV2 TRBD1
CASSRSPGTGGMSYGYTF TGCGCCAGCAGCAGGAGTCCCGGGACAGGGGGCATGAGCTATGGCTACACCTTC . TRBJ1-2 TRBV5-1 TRBD1
CASSYSGTSNYGYTF TGTGCCAGCAGTTACTCGGGGACAAGTAACTATGGCTACACCTTC . TRBJ1-2 TRBV6-6 .
CASSPPGLPYGYTF TGTGCCAGCAGCCCGCCGGGACTTCCCTATGGCTACACCTTC . TRBJ1-2 TRBV7-2 .
CASSLAGGYEQYF TGTGCCAGCAGCTTAGCCGGGGGTTACGAGCAGTACTTC once TRBJ2-7 TRBV7-9 .
CASSLSFRDWANYGYTF TGTGCCAGCAGCCTATCCTTCAGGGACTGGGCTAACTATGGCTACACCTTC . TRBJ1-2 TRBV11-2 .
CASSFVDRGNSPLHF TGTGCCAGCAGCTTCGTTGACAGGGGAAATTCACCCCTCCACTTT . TRBJ1-6 TRBV7-8 TRBD1
CASSLEFQGGHYGYTF TGTGCCAGCAGCTTAGAATTCCAGGGAGGGCACTATGGCTACACCTTC . TRBJ1-2 TRBV7-9 .
CASSLWRGGLEDTQYF TGTGCCAGCAGCTTATGGCGGGGGGGCCTAGAAGATACGCAGTATTTT . TRBJ2-3 TRBV7-2 TRBD2
CASSLASDEQYF TGTGCCAGCAGCTTAGCGTCTGACGAGCAGTACTTC . TRBJ2-7 TRBV7-9 .
CASSLIPRQGGNTIYF TGTGCCAGCAGTCTTATACCTCGACAGGGGGGAAACACCATATATTTT . TRBJ1-3 TRBV2 TRBD1
CASSFSGVHHSGANVLTF TGTGCCAGTAGTTTTTCCGGGGTCCATCACTCTGGGGCCAACGTCCTGACTTTC few TRBJ2-6 TRBV19 .
CASSQGPGTGMGEQFF TGTGCCAGCAGCCAAGGCCCCGGGACAGGGATGGGTGAGCAGTTCTTC . TRBJ2-1 TRBV3-1/TRBV3-2 TRBD1
CAWSVGQGLGEAFF TGTGCCTGGAGTGTCGGACAGGGGTTAGGTGAAGCTTTCTTT . TRBJ1-1 TRBV30 TRBD1
CASSQEPGTEAFF TGCGCCAGCAGCCAAGAGCCGGGCACTGAAGCTTTCTTT . TRBJ1-1 TRBV4-3 .
CASSRGATDTQYF TGTGCCAGCAGCCGGGGGGCTACAGATACGCAGTATTTT . TRBJ2-3 TRBV7-8 .
CASRMRQGSTGANVLTF TGCGCCAGCAGGATGAGACAGGGAAGTACTGGGGCCAACGTCCTGACTTTC . TRBJ2-6 TRBV5-1 TRBD1
CASSPESGGIYNEQFF TGTGCCAGCAGCCCTGAATCAGGGGGCATTTACAATGAGCAGTTCTTC . TRBJ2-1 TRBV7-6 TRBD1
CASRPGTGGLYEQYF TGTGCCAGCAGACCCGGGACAGGGGGCCTTTACGAGCAGTACTTC few TRBJ2-7 TRBV19 TRBD1
CAITERGLGTGELFF TGTGCCATCACCGAGAGGGGGTTAGGCACCGGGGAGCTGTTTTTT . TRBJ2-2 TRBV10-3 .
CASSHQEASEQYF TGCGCCAGCAGTCATCAGGAGGCGAGCGAGCAGTACTTC . TRBJ2-7 TRBV5-1 .
CASSRTGTDYEQYF TGTGCCAGCTCACGCACCGGGACAGACTACGAGCAGTACTTC . TRBJ2-7 TRBV18 TRBD1
CASSYSIQTGAYEQYF TGTGCCAGCAGTTACTCGATACAGACAGGGGCTTACGAGCAGTACTTC . TRBJ2-7 TRBV6-2/TRBV6-3 TRBD1
CASSTHLTGATNYGYTF TGTGCCAGTAGTACACATCTTACAGGGGCCACGAACTATGGCTACACCTTC . TRBJ1-2 TRBV19 TRBD1
CASSTETVNSPLHF TGTGCCAGCAGTACCGAGACAGTCAATTCACCCCTCCACTTT . TRBJ1-6 TRBV6-6 .
CASSEVQGAEAFF TGTGCCAGCAGTGAAGTACAGGGGGCTGAAGCTTTCTTT . TRBJ1-1 TRBV6-1 TRBD1
CASREIGQGAGGYTF TGTGCCAGCCGCGAAATAGGGCAGGGGGCCGGCGGCTACACCTTC . TRBJ1-2 TRBV6-6 TRBD1
CASSRDTYAGTDTQYF TGTGCCAGTAGTAGGGACACCTATGCTGGCACAGATACGCAGTATTTT . TRBJ2-3 TRBV19 .
CASGSQGAPNGYTF TGCGCCAGCGGGTCTCAGGGGGCCCCCAATGGCTACACCTTC . TRBJ1-2 TRBV5-1 TRBD1
CAATTSTDTQYF TGTGCCGCGACGACTAGCACAGATACGCAGTATTTT many TRBJ2-3 TRBV30 .
CASSPTSGGGDTQYF TGTGCCAGCAGCCCCACTAGCGGGGGTGGAGATACGCAGTATTTT . TRBJ2-3 TRBV5-4 TRBD2
CASSLAPLGTGLTDTQYF TGTGCCAGCAGCTTAGCACCGTTGGGTACCGGGTTGACAGATACGCAGTATTTT . TRBJ2-3 TRBV11-2 .
CAISGPRQQEGSYNSPLHF TGTGCCATCAGTGGGCCCCGTCAACAGGAGGGATCCTATAATTCACCCCTCCACTTT . TRBJ1-6 TRBV10-3 .
CATSSAGGAGELFF TGTGCCACCAGCTCGGCGGGGGGTGCCGGGGAGCTGTTTTTT . TRBJ2-2 TRBV24-1 TRBD2
CATSRQGSGGYTF TGTGCCACCAGCAGGCAGGGGTCGGGCGGCTACACCTTC once TRBJ1-2 TRBV15 .
CASSLSGGGNTIYF TGTGCCAGCAGCTTATCAGGGGGTGGCAACACCATATATTTT . TRBJ1-3 TRBV7-2 TRBD1
CASNPGLGGPGNTIYF TGTGCCAGCAATCCAGGATTAGGAGGGCCAGGAAACACCATATATTTT . TRBJ1-3 TRBV3-1/TRBV3-2 .
CASSLGGARQPQHF TGTGCCAGCAGCTTGGGAGGCGCGAGACAGCCCCAGCATTTT . TRBJ1-5 TRBV5-4 .